These T cell receptor beta chains were read from a single sample in a study of OX40 agonist ivuxolimab in advanced cancers. The assay was immunoSEQ multiplex PCR, and TCRdb's table has in-frame clones only and misses some. The data contain over 55,000 clones, 85% to 90% of them singletons. The source material was CD4+ or CD8+ T cells sorted from blood, sampled in a trial of the OX40 agonist ivuxolimab. Receptors were obtained from an adult with an advanced solid tumor such as melanoma, head and neck, liver or kidney cancer. CDR3s include the opening cysteine and the closing phenylalanine or tryptophan. D genes are given only for firm matches. Rows may omit the clone size; those that give it use once, few, many or a size class.

V	J	D	size	CDR3	DNA
TRBV6-6	TRBJ2-7	NA	NA	CASSFQFEQYF	TGTGCCAGCAGCTTTCAGTTCGAGCAGTACTTC
TRBV4-2	TRBJ1-1	TRBD1	NA	CASSRTGFEAFF	TGTGCCAGCAGCCGGACAGGTTTTGAAGCTTTCTTT
TRBV19	TRBJ1-1	NA	NA	CASGGSNTEAFF	TGTGCCAGTGGAGGCAGCAACACTGAAGCTTTCTTT
TRBV9	TRBJ2-7	TRBD1	NA	CASSPSDRGLYEQYF	TGTGCCAGCAGCCCATCCGACAGGGGGCTCTACGAGCAGTACTTC
TRBV5-6	TRBJ1-2	NA	NA	CASSPDMTGYTF	TGTGCCAGCAGCCCCGACATGACTGGCTACACCTTC
TRBV5-1	TRBJ2-3	NA	NA	CASSFNSPDTQYF	TGCGCCAGCAGCTTCAACAGTCCAGATACGCAGTATTTT
TRBV28	TRBJ2-5	NA	NA	CASTSGLLRETQYF	TGTGCCAGCACCTCCGGACTCTTGAGGGAGACCCAGTACTTC
TRBV6-1	TRBJ2-3	NA	NA	CASSVGKDTQYF	TGTGCCAGCAGTGTGGGTAAAGATACGCAGTATTTT
TRBV6-4	TRBJ2-2	NA	NA	CASSPGGLNTGELFF	TGTGCCAGCAGTCCCGGGGGATTGAACACCGGGGAGCTGTTTTTT
TRBV7-9	TRBJ2-3	NA	few	CASSLSASTDTQYF	TGTGCCAGCAGCCTCTCCGCTAGCACAGATACGCAGTATTTT
TRBV10-2	TRBJ2-2	NA	NA	CASKAGTTGELFF	TGCGCCAGCAAAGCAGGGACCACCGGGGAGCTGTTTTTT
TRBV9	TRBJ1-5	NA	NA	CASSVEAMIPPQHF	TGTGCCAGCAGCGTAGAGGCCATGATTCCGCCCCAGCATTTT
TRBV7-2	TRBJ2-7	NA	once	CASSLGGGAYEQYF	TGTGCCAGCAGCTTAGGAGGGGGGGCTTACGAGCAGTACTTC
TRBV30	TRBJ2-5	NA	NA	CAWSAQLGLQTQYF	TGTGCCTGGAGCGCCCAGTTGGGGCTGCAGACCCAGTACTTC
TRBV2	TRBJ1-1	NA	NA	CASSDQGSMNTEAFF	TGTGCCAGCAGTGACCAGGGATCCATGAACACTGAAGCTTTCTTT
TRBV6-6	TRBJ1-4	NA	NA	CASTLTGATNEKLFF	TGTGCCAGCACCCTAACGGGTGCAACTAATGAAAAACTGTTTTTT
TRBV5-5	TRBJ1-5	TRBD1	NA	CASSVGTGGFGNQPQHF	TGTGCCAGCAGCGTTGGGACAGGGGGCTTCGGCAATCAGCCCCAGCATTTT
TRBV30	TRBJ2-7	NA	few	CAGHRGDNEQYF	TGTGCCGGACATCGGGGTGATAACGAGCAGTACTTC
TRBV7-2	TRBJ2-1	TRBD2	NA	CASSRGLAGDNEQFF	TGTGCCAGCAGCCGGGGACTAGCGGGGGACAATGAGCAGTTCTTC
TRBV6-6	TRBJ1-1	TRBD1	NA	CASSRQGGTEAFF	TGTGCCAGCAGCCGACAGGGTGGCACTGAAGCTTTCTTT
TRBV27	TRBJ1-2	NA	NA	CASSLGRNNYGYTF	TGTGCCAGCAGTTTAGGGCGGAATAACTATGGCTACACCTTC
TRBV7-2	TRBJ2-5	TRBD2	NA	CASSSPRAGGPGTQYF	TGTGCCAGCAGCTCCCCGCGCGCGGGGGGGCCAGGGACCCAGTACTTC
TRBV19	TRBJ2-5	TRBD1	NA	CASSIVNPRGRETQYF	TGTGCCAGTAGTATAGTCAACCCCAGGGGGCGAGAGACCCAGTACTTC
TRBV5-6	TRBJ1-2	NA	NA	CASSLSGGAHYGYTF	TGTGCCAGCAGCTTGTCCGGGGGCGCTCACTATGGCTACACCTTC
TRBV7-2	TRBJ1-2	NA	NA	CASSTRPSTNYGYTF	TGTGCCAGCAGCACCCGACCATCGACTAACTATGGCTACACCTTC
TRBV7-9	TRBJ1-2	NA	NA	CASSLTDYYGYTF	TGTGCCAGCAGCTTGACAGACTACTATGGCTACACCTTC
TRBV2	TRBJ1-1	NA	NA	CASSDYGSGNEAFF	TGTGCCAGCAGTGACTACGGCTCCGGAAACGAAGCTTTCTTT
TRBV7-2	TRBJ2-3	NA	NA	CASSSRTDTQYF	TGTGCCAGCAGCTCCCGCACAGATACGCAGTATTTT
TRBV28	TRBJ2-7	NA	few	CASSLSPDSPYEQYF	TGTGCCAGCAGTTTATCCCCTGACAGCCCCTACGAGCAGTACTTC
TRBV6-1	TRBJ2-3	TRBD2	NA	CASSDPAGGTDTQYF	TGTGCCAGCAGTGACCCAGCGGGGGGCACAGATACGCAGTATTTT
TRBV18	TRBJ1-3	TRBD1	NA	CASSPSRTGSGNTIYF	TGTGCCAGCTCACCTTCAAGGACAGGCTCTGGAAACACCATATATTTT
TRBV5-1	TRBJ2-2	TRBD1	NA	CASSKDRVNAGELFF	TGCGCCAGCAGTAAGGACAGGGTAAACGCCGGGGAGCTGTTTTTT
TRBV7-8	TRBJ2-1	NA	NA	CASSREVYEQFF	TGTGCCAGCAGCCGCGAAGTTTATGAGCAGTTCTTC
TRBV28	TRBJ1-2	TRBD1	NA	CASSPGGGRGYTF	TGTGCCAGCAGTCCCGGAGGGGGCCGGGGCTACACCTTC
TRBV28	TRBJ2-6	NA	NA	CASNRGRGSGANVLTF	TGTGCCAGCAACCGGGGAAGGGGCTCTGGGGCCAACGTCCTGACTTTC
TRBV4-1	TRBJ2-1	NA	NA	CASSQADQSSYNEQFF	TGCGCCAGCAGCCAAGCTGACCAGAGCTCCTACAATGAGCAGTTCTTC
TRBV11-2	TRBJ2-6	NA	NA	CASSPNFGAGANVLTF	TGTGCCAGCAGTCCCAACTTTGGGGCTGGGGCCAACGTCCTGACTTTC
TRBV25-1	TRBJ1-5	TRBD1	NA	CASSEGQGAGNQPQHF	TGTGCCAGCAGTGAAGGACAGGGGGCTGGCAATCAGCCCCAGCATTTT
TRBV6-6	TRBJ2-7	TRBD1	NA	CASRTGTVSYEQYF	TGTGCCAGCAGAACCGGGACAGTGTCCTACGAGCAGTACTTC
TRBV14	TRBJ2-7	NA	NA	CASSPTGYEQYF	TGTGCCAGCAGCCCCACAGGATACGAGCAGTACTTC
TRBV6-5	TRBJ2-7	TRBD2	NA	CASSLPGLPLYEQYF	TGTGCCAGCAGTCTACCGGGACTACCACTCTACGAGCAGTACTTC
TRBV5-1	TRBJ2-7	NA	NA	CASSLGGGVSVYEQYF	TGCGCCAGCAGCTTGGGGGGCGGGGTATCGGTCTACGAGCAGTACTTC
TRBV6-1	TRBJ1-5	NA	NA	CATQEFNQPQHF	TGTGCCACCCAGGAATTCAATCAGCCCCAGCATTTT
TRBV18	TRBJ1-5	NA	NA	CASSPQGVRFQPQHF	TGTGCCAGCTCACCACAGGGGGTCAGGTTCCAGCCCCAGCATTTT
TRBV27	TRBJ2-2	TRBD1	once	CASTRHKVDRGVPGELFF	TGTGCCAGCACCCGACACAAGGTGGACAGGGGGGTGCCCGGGGAGCTGTTTTTT
TRBV7-9	TRBJ2-5	NA	once	CASSLFSGQETQYF	TGTGCCAGCAGCTTATTCAGTGGGCAAGAGACCCAGTACTTC
TRBV29-1	TRBJ2-3	TRBD2	NA	CSVEKSGGTDTQYF	TGCAGCGTTGAAAAAAGCGGGGGGACAGATACGCAGTATTTT
TRBV7-3	TRBJ1-3	NA	NA	CASSSHSSGNTIYF	TGTGCCAGCAGCTCGCATAGCTCTGGAAACACCATATATTTT
TRBV6-6	TRBJ1-5	TRBD1	once	CASSSADRGQPQHF	TGTGCCAGCAGTTCCGCGGACAGGGGTCAGCCCCAGCATTTT
TRBV5-1	TRBJ1-5	NA	medium-sized	CASSLFGGLRQPQHF	TGCGCCAGCAGCTTGTTCGGGGGCCTCCGCCAGCCCCAGCATTTT
TRBV18	TRBJ2-7	NA	NA	CASSQSPTYEQYF	TGTGCCAGCTCTCAGAGCCCTACCTACGAGCAGTACTTC
TRBV6-5	TRBJ2-3	NA	once	CASKMTATNTQYF	TGTGCCAGCAAAATGACGGCAACAAATACGCAGTATTTT
TRBV5-1	TRBJ1-1	TRBD1	NA	CASSFSGTGTEAFF	TGCGCCAGCAGCTTTTCCGGGACAGGGACTGAAGCTTTCTTT